This TCR beta chain was found in a study of T cell repertoires in cytomegalovirus infection. Across the study: Indicated by public TCR beta signatures were CMV infection and matching HLA type.

Via MiXCR, TCRdb re-called the reads, giving one row per CDR3 protein. This sample has over 45,000 distinct CDR3 sequences, with about a fifth found just once. This clonotype was detected only a few times. Its specificity is not known. CDR1 and CDR2 (germline): SEHNR, FQNEAQ (reference sequence). The CDR3 has 13 residues. Trimming shortened V by 3 bases and J by 4 bases, and 7 bases separated the two germline ends. Sequencing was performed on CD8+ T cells from cultured PBMCs, taken from culture after CMV antigen stimulation. This receptor was obtained from a human donor in good health (CMV status not recorded). Some clones in this sample may be carry-over from other donors' samples. This rearrangement joins TRBV7-9 to TRBJ2-1, with D uncertain. This CDR3 reads CASSFPVYNEQFF. For the CDR3, the DNA is TGTGCCAGCAGCTTTCCTGTTTACAATGAGCAGTTCTTC.